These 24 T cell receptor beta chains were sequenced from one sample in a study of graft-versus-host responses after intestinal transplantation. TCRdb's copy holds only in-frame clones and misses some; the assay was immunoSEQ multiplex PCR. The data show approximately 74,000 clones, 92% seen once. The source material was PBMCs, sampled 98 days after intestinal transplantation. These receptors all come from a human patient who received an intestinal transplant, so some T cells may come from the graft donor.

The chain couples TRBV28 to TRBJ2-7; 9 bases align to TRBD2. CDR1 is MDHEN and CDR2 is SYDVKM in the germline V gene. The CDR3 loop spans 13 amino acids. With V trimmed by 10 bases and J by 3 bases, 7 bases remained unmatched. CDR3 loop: CATTSGRHYEQYF. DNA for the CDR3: TGTGCCACTACTAGCGGGCGCCACTACGAGCAGTACTTC.

The CDR3 loop is CASSPQAGLAETQYF. The CDR3 nucleotides are TGTGCCAGCAGCCCCCAAGCGGGTCTCGCGGAGACCCAGTACTTC. This chain uses TRBV5-6 with TRBJ2-5, with D possibly TRBD2 on 6 matching bases. The CDR3 loop spans 15 amino acids. The V and J ends lost 4 bases and 5 bases respectively, with 18 bases between them. CDR1 is SGHDT, CDR2 YYEEEE, per germline.

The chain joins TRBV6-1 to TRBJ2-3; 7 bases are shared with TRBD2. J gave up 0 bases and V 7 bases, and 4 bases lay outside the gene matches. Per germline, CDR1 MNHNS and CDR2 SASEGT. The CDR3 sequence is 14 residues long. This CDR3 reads CASKNGGSTDTQYF. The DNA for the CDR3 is TGTGCCAGCAAGAACGGGGGGAGCACAGATACGCAGTATTTT.

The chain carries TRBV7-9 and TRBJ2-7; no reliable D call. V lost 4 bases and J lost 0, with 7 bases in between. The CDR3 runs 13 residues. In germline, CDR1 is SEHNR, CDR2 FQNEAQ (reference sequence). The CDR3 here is CASSSTDSYEQYF. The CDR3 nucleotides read TGTGCCAGCAGCTCGACTGACTCCTACGAGCAGTACTTC.

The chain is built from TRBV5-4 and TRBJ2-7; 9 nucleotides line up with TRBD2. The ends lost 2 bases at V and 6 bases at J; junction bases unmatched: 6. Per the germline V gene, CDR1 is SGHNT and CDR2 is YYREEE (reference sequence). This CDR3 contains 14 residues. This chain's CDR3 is CASSFLGLASEQYF. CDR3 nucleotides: TGTGCCAGCAGCTTCTTAGGACTAGCGAGCGAGCAGTACTTC.

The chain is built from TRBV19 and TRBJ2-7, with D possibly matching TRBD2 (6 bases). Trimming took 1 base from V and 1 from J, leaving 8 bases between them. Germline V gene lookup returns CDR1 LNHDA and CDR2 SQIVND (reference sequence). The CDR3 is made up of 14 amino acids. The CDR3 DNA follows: TGTGCCAGTAGTATAGCAGCGGGTTCCTACGAGCAGTACTTC. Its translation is CASSIAAGSYEQYF.

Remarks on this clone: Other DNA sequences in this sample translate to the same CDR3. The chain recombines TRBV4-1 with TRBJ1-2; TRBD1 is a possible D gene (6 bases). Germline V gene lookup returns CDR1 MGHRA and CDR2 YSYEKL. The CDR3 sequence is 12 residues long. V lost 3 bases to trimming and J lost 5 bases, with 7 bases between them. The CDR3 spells CASSQQGYGYTF. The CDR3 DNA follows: TGCGCCAGCAGCCAGCAGGGGTATGGCTACACCTTC.

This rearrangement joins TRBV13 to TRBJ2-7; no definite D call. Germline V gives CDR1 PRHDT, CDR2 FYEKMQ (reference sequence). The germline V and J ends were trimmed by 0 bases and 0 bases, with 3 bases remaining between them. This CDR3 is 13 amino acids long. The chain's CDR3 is CASSLGPSYEQYF. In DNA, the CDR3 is TGTGCCAGCAGCTTAGGGCCCTCCTACGAGCAGTACTTC.

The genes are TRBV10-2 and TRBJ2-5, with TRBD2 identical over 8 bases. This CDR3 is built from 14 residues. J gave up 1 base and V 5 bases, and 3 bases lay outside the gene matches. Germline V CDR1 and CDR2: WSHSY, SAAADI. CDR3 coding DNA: TGCGCCAGCAGTCAAGCGGGAGCCCAAGAGACCCAGTACTTC. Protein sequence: CASSQAGAQETQYF.

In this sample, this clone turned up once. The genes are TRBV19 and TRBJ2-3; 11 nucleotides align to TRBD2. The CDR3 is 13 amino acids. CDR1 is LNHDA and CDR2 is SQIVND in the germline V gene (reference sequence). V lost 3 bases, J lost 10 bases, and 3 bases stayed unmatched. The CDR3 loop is CASSIFSGGAQYF. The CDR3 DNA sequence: TGTGCCAGTAGTATCTTTAGCGGGGGGGCGCAGTATTTT.

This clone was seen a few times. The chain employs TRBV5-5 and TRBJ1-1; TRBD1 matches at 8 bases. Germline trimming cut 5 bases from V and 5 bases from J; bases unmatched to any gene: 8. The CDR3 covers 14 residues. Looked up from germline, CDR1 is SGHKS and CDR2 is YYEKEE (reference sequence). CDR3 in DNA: TGTGCCAGCAGACCAGGGGGCGTAAGGACTGAAGCTTTCTTT. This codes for CASRPGGVRTEAFF.

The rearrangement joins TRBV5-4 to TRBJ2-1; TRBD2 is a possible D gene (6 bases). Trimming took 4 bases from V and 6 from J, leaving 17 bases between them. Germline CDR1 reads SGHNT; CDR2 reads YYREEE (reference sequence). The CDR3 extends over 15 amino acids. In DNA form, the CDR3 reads TGTGCCAGCAGCCCAGAAACGGACTATATCAATGAGCAGTTCTTC. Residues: CASSPETDYINEQFF.

This chain's CDR3 is CASSQGAGFLPQHF. CDR3 bases: TGTGCCAGCAGCCAGGGGGCCGGCTTTCTGCCCCAGCATTTT. The gene calls are TRBV6-5 and TRBJ1-5; 8 bases line up with TRBD1. The V gene's germline CDR1 is MNHEY and CDR2 SVGAGI. The J segment lost 9 bases and the V segment lost 6 bases, leaving 10 bases of the junction unmatched. The CDR3 is 14 residues long.

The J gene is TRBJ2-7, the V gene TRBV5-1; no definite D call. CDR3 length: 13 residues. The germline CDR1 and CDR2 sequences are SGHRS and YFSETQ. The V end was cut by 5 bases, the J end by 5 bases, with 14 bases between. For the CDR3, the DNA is TGCGCCAGCAGTGAACAACCAAACGACGAGCAGTACTTC. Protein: CASSEQPNDEQYF. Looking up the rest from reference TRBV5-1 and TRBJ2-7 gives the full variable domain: KAGVTQTPRYLIKTRGQQVTLSCSPISGHRSVSWYQQTPGQGLQFLFEYFSETQRNKGNFPGRFSGRQFSNSRSEMNVSTLELGDSALYLCASSEQPNDEQYFGPGTRLTVT.

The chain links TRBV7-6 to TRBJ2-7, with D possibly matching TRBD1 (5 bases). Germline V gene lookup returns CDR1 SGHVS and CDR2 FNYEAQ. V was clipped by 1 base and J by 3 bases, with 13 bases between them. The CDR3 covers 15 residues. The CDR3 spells CASSLEARQGYEQYF. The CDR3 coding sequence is TGTGCCAGCAGCTTAGAAGCTCGGCAGGGCTACGAGCAGTACTTC.

CDR3 nucleotides: TGTGCTAGTGGTTCCGGGACTAGGAGTGACGAGCAGTACTTC. It codes for CASGSGTRSDEQYF. This chain joins TRBV12-5 and TRBJ2-7; TRBD2 aligns across 8 bases. The length of the CDR3 is 14 residues. Germline values: CDR1 LGHNT, CDR2 FRNRAP. V was clipped by 4 bases and J by 5 bases; unmatched bases: 7.

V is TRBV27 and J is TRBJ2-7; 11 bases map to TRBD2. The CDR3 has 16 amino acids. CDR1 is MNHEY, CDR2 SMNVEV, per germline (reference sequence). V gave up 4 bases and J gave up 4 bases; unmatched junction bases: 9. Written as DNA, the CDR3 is TGTGCCAGCAGTTCCCCCCCAACTAGCGGGGGTTACGAGCAGTACTTC. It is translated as CASSSPPTSGGYEQYF.

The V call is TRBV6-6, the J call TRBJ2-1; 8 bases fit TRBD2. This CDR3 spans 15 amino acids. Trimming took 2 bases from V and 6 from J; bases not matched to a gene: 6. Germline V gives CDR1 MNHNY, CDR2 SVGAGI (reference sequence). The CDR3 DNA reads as TGTGCCAGCAGTTACGGCCGGGGGGGCCCCAATGAGCAGTTCTTC. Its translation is CASSYGRGGPNEQFF.

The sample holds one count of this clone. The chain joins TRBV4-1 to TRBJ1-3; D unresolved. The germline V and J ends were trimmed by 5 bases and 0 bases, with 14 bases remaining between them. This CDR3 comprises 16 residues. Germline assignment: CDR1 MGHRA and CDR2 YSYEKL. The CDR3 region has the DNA TGCGCCAGCAGCTTTATTTATAGATCCTCTGGAAACACCATATATTTT. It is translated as CASSFIYRSSGNTIYF.

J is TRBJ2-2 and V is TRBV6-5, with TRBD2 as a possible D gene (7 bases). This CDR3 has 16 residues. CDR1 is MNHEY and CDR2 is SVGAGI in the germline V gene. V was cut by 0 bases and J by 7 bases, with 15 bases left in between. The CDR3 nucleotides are TGTGCCAGCAGTTACTCTGGGGGGGCCGGGGACGGGGAGCTGTTTTTT. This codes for CASSYSGGAGDGELFF.

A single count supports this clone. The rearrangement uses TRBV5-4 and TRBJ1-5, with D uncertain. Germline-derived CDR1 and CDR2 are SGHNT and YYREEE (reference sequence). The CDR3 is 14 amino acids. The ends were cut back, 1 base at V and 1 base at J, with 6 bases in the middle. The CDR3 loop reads CASSLRGSNQPQHF. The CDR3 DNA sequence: TGTGCCAGCAGCTTGAGAGGGAGCAATCAGCCCCAGCATTTT.

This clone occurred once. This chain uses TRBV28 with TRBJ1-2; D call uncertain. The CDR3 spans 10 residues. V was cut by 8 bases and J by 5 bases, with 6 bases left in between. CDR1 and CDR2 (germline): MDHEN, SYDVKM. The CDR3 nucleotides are TGTGCCAGCGGGGAGTATGGCTACACCTTC. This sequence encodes CASGEYGYTF.

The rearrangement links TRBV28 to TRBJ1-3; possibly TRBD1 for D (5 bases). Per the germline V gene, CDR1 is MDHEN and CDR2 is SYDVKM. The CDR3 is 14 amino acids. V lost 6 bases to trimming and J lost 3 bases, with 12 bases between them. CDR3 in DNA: TGTGCCAGCAGCCCTATCAGGGTTGGAAACACCATATATTTT. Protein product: CASSPIRVGNTIYF.

DNA of the CDR3: TGTGCCAGCAGCCCAGGGGACAGTTCTTACAATGAGCAGTTCTTC. Amino acid sequence: CASSPGDSSYNEQFF. The chain has TRBV11-1 and TRBJ2-1; the match to TRBD1 covers 7 bases. The CDR3 sequence is 15 residues long. V gave up 5 bases and J gave up 4 bases; unmatched junction bases: 8. Germline assignment: CDR1 SGHAT and CDR2 FQDESV (reference sequence).